The 16 T cell receptor beta chains in this list originate from one sample, sequenced in a study of CD8 T cells in Susac syndrome. With random hexamers, roughly 0.45 to 1 ug RNA was reverse transcribed. TCRdb ran MiXCR on the immunoSEQ multiplex PCR reads and lists one entry per CDR3 protein. Counted here are 250,000 or so distinct CDR3 sequences, 85% to 95% occurring once; the ten biggest clones make up around 0.072%. The specimen was CD4+ T cells from PBMCs. These receptors all come from a human donor with multiple sclerosis.

The chain joins TRBV5-1 to TRBJ2-5; 9 bases map to TRBD1. The germline gives CDR1 SGHRS, CDR2 YFSETQ. The CDR3 spans 15 residues. V lost 4 bases to trimming and J lost 2 bases; unmatched junction nucleotides: 6. The CDR3 loop is CASSGGQGPQETQYF. CDR3 DNA: TGCGCCAGCAGCGGGGGACAGGGCCCTCAAGAGACCCAGTACTTC.

V is TRBV15 and J is TRBJ2-3, with D unclear. Germline V gives CDR1 LNHNV, CDR2 YYDKDF (reference sequence). Trimming cost V 1 base and J 4 bases, with 15 bases left between them. This CDR3 spans 16 amino acids. CDR3 sequence: CATSRADATDADTQYF. The CDR3, as DNA: TGTGCCACCAGCAGAGCCGATGCGACGGACGCAGATACGCAGTATTTT. Based on the CDR3 plus reference TRBV15 and TRBJ2-3, the full variable domain is DAMVIQNPRYQVTQFGKPVTLSCSQTLNHNVMYWYQQKSSQAPKLLFHYYDKDFNNEADTPDNFQSRRPNTSFCFLDIRSPGLGDTAMYLCATSRADATDADTQYFGPGTRLTVL.

The rearrangement uses TRBV2 and TRBJ2-1; 9 bases are shared with TRBD2. Germline assignment: CDR1 SNHLY and CDR2 FYNNEI. CDR3 length equals 16 residues. V dropped 1 base and J dropped 7; count of bases not matched to a gene: 8. CDR3 residues: CASSEEAGGTGNEQFF. The DNA of the CDR3 is TGTGCCAGCAGTGAAGAGGCGGGAGGGACGGGTAATGAGCAGTTCTTC. The variable domain in full, with the rest retrieved from reference TRBV2 and TRBJ2-1, is EPEVTQTPSHQVTQMGQEVILRCVPISNHLYFYWYRQILGQKVEFLVSFYNNEISEKSEIFDDQFSVERPDGSNFTLKIRSTKLEDSAMYFCASSEEAGGTGNEQFFGPGTRLTVL.

The J gene is TRBJ2-5, the V gene TRBV2; a possible D gene is TRBD2 (6 bases). V lost 6 bases and J lost 4, with 15 bases in between. Germline V gene data show CDR1 as SNHLY and CDR2 as FYNNEI. This CDR3 comprises 14 residues. CDR3: CASSVGGMGETQYF. CDR3 DNA: TGTGCCAGCAGCGTCGGAGGGATGGGAGAGACCCAGTACTTC.

This chain links TRBV6-2 or TRBV6-3 with TRBJ2-7; either TRBD1 or TRBD2 may supply D (5 bases each). The V gene lost 7 bases and the J gene lost 3 bases, with 22 bases spanning the gap. The CDR3 has 16 amino acids. CDR1 and CDR2 from the germline V gene are MNHEY and SVGEGT. The CDR3 loop reads CASNSGERTSFYEQYV. In DNA form, the CDR3 reads TGTGCCAGCAACAGTGGGGAGAGGACATCTTTCTACGAGCAGTACGTC.

This clonotype showed up just once. The chain uses TRBV25-1 and TRBJ1-2, with D possibly matching TRBD1 (6 bases). Germline V gene data show CDR1 as MGHDK and CDR2 as SYGVNS. The CDR3 loop spans 15 amino acids. V was shortened by 5 bases and J by 1 base, with 14 bases between the two germline ends. In DNA form, the CDR3 reads TGTGCCAGCAGTTCCGCCGGGACATTTAACTATGGCTACACCTTC. This encodes CASSSAGTFNYGYTF.

The chain uses TRBV12-3 or TRBV12-4 and TRBJ2-1, with 13 bases matching TRBD2. V gave up 6 bases and J gave up 15 bases; unmatched junction bases: 11. The CDR3 has 14 residues. CDR3 coding DNA: TGTGCCAGCAGGCCTGGGACTAGCGGGATCGTACCGTTCTTC. This gives the protein CASRPGTSGIVPFF.

The V and J genes are TRBV28 and TRBJ2-5; D remains ambiguous. CDR3 length: 13 amino acids. Trimming removed 5 bases from V and 4 bases from J, with 11 bases in between. CDR1 is MDHEN, CDR2 SYDVKM, per germline. The CDR3 is CASSIRVPETQYF. The CDR3 DNA follows: TGTGCCAGCAGTATTAGGGTGCCAGAGACCCAGTACTTC.

V usage is TRBV12-3 or TRBV12-4 and J usage is TRBJ2-1; D possibly matches TRBD1 or TRBD2 (5 bases each). V lost 6 bases, J lost 9 bases, and 15 bases lay in between. The CDR3 runs to 13 residues. For the CDR3, the DNA is TGTGCCAGCAGAACCCTCGGGACGTTTGAGCAGTTCTTC. Its protein product is CASRTLGTFEQFF.

The chain has TRBV15 and TRBJ2-7; either TRBD1 or TRBD2 may fit D (6 bases each). From germline, CDR1 is LNHNV and CDR2 YYDKDF (reference sequence). V lost 2 bases, J lost 3 bases, and 29 bases lay in between. CDR3 length equals 20 residues. CDR3 coding DNA: TGTGCCACCAGCAGATCCCGGTCCCAAAAAGGGGGGCCCAGGAACTACGAGCAGTACTTC. It translates to CATSRSRSQKGGPRNYEQYF.

The V call is TRBV5-6, the J call TRBJ2-7, with a weak D call TRBD1 (6 bases). Germline CDR1 reads SGHDT; CDR2 reads YYEEEE. The CDR3 totals 15 residues. Trimming left V 1 base short and J 3 bases short, with 14 bases between. DNA of the CDR3: TGTGCCAGCAGCTTGCGGTCAGGGGTAGTCTACGAGCAGTACTTC. Translation gives CASSLRSGVVYEQYF.

The gene calls are TRBV2 and TRBJ2-2; D might be TRBD2 (5 bases). The CDR3 spans 13 residues. V lost 3 bases and J lost 7, with 9 bases in between. Germline V gives CDR1 SNHLY, CDR2 FYNNEI. CDR3 coding DNA: TGTGCCAGCAGTGAGAGGGAACGCGGGGAGCTGTTTTTT. Residues: CASSERERGELFF.

The rearrangement links TRBV3-1 to TRBJ2-2, with 8 bases matching TRBD2. The CDR3 runs 18 residues. Germline CDR1 reads LGHDT; CDR2 reads YNNKEL (reference sequence). Trimming took 1 base from V and 3 from J; bases not matched to a gene: 10. CDR3 protein: CASSQVSAGGPDTGELFF. In DNA form, the CDR3 reads TGTGCCAGCAGCCAAGTTTCGGCGGGGGGTCCGGACACCGGGGAGCTGTTTTTT.

This chain uses TRBV19 with TRBJ1-1; the match to TRBD1 covers 7 bases. After removal of 4 bases from V and 10 bases from J, the junction contained 9 bases not matched to a gene. CDR1 and CDR2 (germline): LNHDA, SQIVND (reference sequence). CDR3 length: 13 amino acids. The DNA for the CDR3 is TGTGCCAGTAGTAGCCAGGGACAGCGGGTAGCTTTCTTT. This gives the protein CASSSQGQRVAFF. The full variable domain, rest sourced from reference TRBV19 and TRBJ1-1, is DGGITQSPKYLFRKEGQNVTLSCEQNLNHDAMYWYRQDPGQGLRLIYYSQIVNDFQKGDIAEGYSVSREKKESFPLTVTSAQKNPTAFYLCASSSQGQRVAFFGQGTRLTVV.

In this sample, this clonotype turned up once. This chain joins TRBV27 and TRBJ2-7; 8 bases fit TRBD1. This CDR3 is built from 15 residues. V lost 4 bases, J lost 3 bases, and 8 bases stayed unmatched. Germline V CDR1 and CDR2: MNHEY, SMNVEV (reference sequence). The CDR3 loop is CASSSPRGQGYEQYF. The CDR3 DNA sequence: TGTGCCAGCAGTTCACCCAGGGGGCAGGGCTACGAGCAGTACTTC.

The chain employs TRBV10-2 and TRBJ2-3; 11 nucleotides align to TRBD2. The CDR3 spans 17 residues. The V gene end was trimmed by 1 base and the J gene end by 4 bases; junction bases not matched to a gene: 7. The germline V gene encodes CDR1 WSHSY and CDR2 SAAADI. The CDR3 DNA follows: TGCGCCAGCAGTGAGTTAACTAGCGGGAGTCCCCCAGATACGCAGTATTTT. The encoded protein is CASSELTSGSPPDTQYF.